The present TCR beta chain was sequenced within a study of beta chain features in type 1 diabetes. Expressed TCRB transcripts were sequenced because the isolated RNA had all been reverse transcribed beforehand. Method: immunoSEQ multiplex PCR; TCRdb's copy keeps in-frame clones and lacks some. The table includes under 850,000 clones, 10% to 15% detected once. Study conclusions and caveats: When Type 1 diabetes patients were examined, their TCRB CDR3s proved moderately but significantly shorter in all four CD4+ subsets.

CDR3 length: 12 amino acids. The V gene's germline CDR1 is GTSNPN and CDR2 SVGIG (reference sequence). Trimming shortened V by 3 bases and J by 1 base, and 5 bases separated the two germline ends. This clone was found a few times. Its antigen remains unknown. The chain combines TRBV30 with TRBJ2-3; no reliable D call. The receptor comes from a man aged 18 to 35 with type 1 diabetes. The source material was naive CD4+ T cells from blood. CDR3 in DNA: TGTGCCTGGAGGGGCGGCACAGATACGCAGTATTTT. Encoded protein: CAWRGGTDTQYF. The full variable domain, completed using reference TRBV30 and TRBJ2-3, is SQTIHQWPATLVQPVGSPLSLECTVEGTSNPNLYWYRQAAGRGLQLLFYSVGIGQISSEVPQNLSASRPQDRQFILSSKKLLLSDSGFYLCAWRGGTDTQYFGPGTRLTVL.